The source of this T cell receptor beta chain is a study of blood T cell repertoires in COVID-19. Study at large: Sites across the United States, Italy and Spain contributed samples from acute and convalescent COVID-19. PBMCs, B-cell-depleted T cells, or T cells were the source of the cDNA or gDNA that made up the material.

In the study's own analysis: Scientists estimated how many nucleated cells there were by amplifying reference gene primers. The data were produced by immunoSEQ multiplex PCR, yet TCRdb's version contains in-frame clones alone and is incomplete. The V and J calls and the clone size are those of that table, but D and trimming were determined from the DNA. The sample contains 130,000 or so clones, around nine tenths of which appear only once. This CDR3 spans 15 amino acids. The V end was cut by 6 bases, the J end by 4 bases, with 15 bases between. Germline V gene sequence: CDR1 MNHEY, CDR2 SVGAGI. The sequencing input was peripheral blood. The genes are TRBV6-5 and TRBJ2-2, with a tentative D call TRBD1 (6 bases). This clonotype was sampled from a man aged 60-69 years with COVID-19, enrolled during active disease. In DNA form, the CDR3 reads TGTGCCAGCAGCACCGGGACAAAGGGCACCGGGGAGCTGTTTTTT. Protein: CASSTGTKGTGELFF.